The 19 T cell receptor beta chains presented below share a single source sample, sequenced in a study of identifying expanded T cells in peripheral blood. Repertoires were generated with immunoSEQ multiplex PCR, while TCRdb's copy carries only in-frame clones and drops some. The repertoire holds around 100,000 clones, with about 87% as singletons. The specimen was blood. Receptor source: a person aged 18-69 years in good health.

The CDR3 DNA follows: TGCAGCGTTGAAGGGTCCCGGGCTAGAGACTATGGCTACACCTTC. This codes for CSVEGSRARDYGYTF. The chain carries TRBV29-1 and TRBJ1-2; D remains ambiguous. The germline gives CDR1 SQVTM, CDR2 ANQGSEA. This CDR3 contains 15 residues. V was pared by 1 base and J by 3 bases, with 15 bases between.

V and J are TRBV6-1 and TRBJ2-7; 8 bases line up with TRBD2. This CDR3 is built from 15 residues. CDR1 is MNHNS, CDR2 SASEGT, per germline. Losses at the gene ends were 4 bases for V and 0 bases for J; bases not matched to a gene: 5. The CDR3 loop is CASSGVAGPSYEQYF. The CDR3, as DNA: TGTGCCAGCAGTGGGGTAGCGGGACCCTCCTACGAGCAGTACTTC.

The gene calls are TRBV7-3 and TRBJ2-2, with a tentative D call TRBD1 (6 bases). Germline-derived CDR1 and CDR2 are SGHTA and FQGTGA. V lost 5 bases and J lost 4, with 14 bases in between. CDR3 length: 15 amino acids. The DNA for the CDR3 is TGTGCCAGCAGCCCCACGGGCAGGGGCACCGGGGAGCTGTTTTTT. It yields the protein CASSPTGRGTGELFF.

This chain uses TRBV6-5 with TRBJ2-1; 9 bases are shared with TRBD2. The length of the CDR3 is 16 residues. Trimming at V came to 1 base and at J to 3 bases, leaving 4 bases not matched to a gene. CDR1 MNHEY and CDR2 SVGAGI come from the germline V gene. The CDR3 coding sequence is TGTGCCAGCAGTTACTTCGCGGGGGGGCTCTACAATGAGCAGTTCTTC. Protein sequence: CASSYFAGGLYNEQFF.

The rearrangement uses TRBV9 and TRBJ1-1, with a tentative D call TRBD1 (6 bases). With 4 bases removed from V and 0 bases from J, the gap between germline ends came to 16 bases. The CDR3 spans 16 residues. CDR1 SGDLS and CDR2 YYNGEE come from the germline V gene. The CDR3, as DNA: TGTGCCAGCAGCCCAGGGGCCGGGTACATGAACACTGAAGCTTTCTTT. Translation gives CASSPGAGYMNTEAFF.

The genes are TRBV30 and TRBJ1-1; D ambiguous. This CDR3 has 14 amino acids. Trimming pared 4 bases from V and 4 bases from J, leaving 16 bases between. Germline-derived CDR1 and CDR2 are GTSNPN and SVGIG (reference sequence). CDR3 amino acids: CAWTRARPGTEAFF. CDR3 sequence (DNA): TGTGCCTGGACCCGGGCCCGACCGGGCACTGAAGCTTTCTTT.

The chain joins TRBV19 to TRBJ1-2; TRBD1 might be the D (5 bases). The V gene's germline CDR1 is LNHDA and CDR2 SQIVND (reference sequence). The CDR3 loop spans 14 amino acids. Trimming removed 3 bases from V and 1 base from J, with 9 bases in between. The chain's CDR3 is CASSITDSNYGYTF. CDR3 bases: TGTGCCAGTAGTATCACCGACAGTAACTATGGCTACACCTTC.

CDR3 amino acids: CASSLRGDYEQYF. The DNA for the CDR3 is TGTGCCAGCAGCTTGCGAGGGGACTACGAGCAGTACTTC. The chain has TRBV5-4 and TRBJ2-7; D is tentatively TRBD1 or TRBD2 (5 bases each). In germline, CDR1 is SGHNT, CDR2 YYREEE (reference sequence). V was pared by 1 base and J by 3 bases, with 8 bases between. There are 13 residues in the CDR3.

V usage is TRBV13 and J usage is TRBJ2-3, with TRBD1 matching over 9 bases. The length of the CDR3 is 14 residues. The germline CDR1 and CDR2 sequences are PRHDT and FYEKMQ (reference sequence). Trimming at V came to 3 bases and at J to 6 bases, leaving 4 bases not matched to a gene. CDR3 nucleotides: TGTGCCAGCAGCTTCGGGACAGGGTACGATACGCAGTATTTT. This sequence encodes CASSFGTGYDTQYF. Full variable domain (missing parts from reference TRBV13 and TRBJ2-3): AAGVIQSPRHLIKEKRETATLKCYPIPRHDTVYWYQQGPGQDPQFLISFYEKMQSDKGSIPDRFSAQQFSDYHSELNMSSLELGDSALYFCASSFGTGYDTQYFGPGTRLTVL.

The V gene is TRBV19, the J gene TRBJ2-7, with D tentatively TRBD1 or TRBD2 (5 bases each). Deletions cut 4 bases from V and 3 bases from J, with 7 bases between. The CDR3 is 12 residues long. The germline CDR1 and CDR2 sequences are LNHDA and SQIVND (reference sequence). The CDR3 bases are TGTGCCAGTAGTAGGGGGTTCTACGAGCAGTACTTC. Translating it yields CASSRGFYEQYF.

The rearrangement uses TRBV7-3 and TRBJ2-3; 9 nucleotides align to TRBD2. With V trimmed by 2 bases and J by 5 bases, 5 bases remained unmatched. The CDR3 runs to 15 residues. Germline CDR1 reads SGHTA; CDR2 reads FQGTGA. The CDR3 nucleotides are TGTGCCAGCAGCTTAGCGGGAGGGCCAGGAGATACGCAGTATTTT. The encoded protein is CASSLAGGPGDTQYF.

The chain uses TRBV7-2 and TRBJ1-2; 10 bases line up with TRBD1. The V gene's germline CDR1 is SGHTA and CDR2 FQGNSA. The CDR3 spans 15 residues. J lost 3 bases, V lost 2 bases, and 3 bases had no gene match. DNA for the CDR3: TGTGCCAGCAGCTTAAGGACAGGGGGGGACTATGGCTACACCTTC. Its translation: CASSLRTGGDYGYTF.

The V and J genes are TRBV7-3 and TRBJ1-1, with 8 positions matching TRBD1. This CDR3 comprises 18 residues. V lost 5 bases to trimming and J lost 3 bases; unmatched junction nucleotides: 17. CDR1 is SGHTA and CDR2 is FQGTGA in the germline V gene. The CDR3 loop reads CASSPRVGRGRVDTEAFF. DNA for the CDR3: TGTGCCAGCAGCCCAAGGGTTGGCAGGGGGCGCGTGGACACTGAAGCTTTCTTT.

The CDR3 DNA reads TGCGCCAGCAGCTTTGGGGCATCCTATGGCTACACCTTC. Translation gives CASSFGASYGYTF. The chain has TRBV5-1 and TRBJ1-2; tentative D call: TRBD1 (5 bases). Germline V gives CDR1 SGHRS, CDR2 YFSETQ. V was cut by 2 bases and J by 4 bases, with 9 bases left in between. This CDR3 spans 13 amino acids.

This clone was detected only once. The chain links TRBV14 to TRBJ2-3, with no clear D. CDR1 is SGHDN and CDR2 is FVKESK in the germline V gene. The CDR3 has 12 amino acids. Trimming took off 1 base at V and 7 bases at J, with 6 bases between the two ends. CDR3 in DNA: TGTGCCAGCAGCCAAGTGAGATATACGCAGTATTTT. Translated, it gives CASSQVRYTQYF.

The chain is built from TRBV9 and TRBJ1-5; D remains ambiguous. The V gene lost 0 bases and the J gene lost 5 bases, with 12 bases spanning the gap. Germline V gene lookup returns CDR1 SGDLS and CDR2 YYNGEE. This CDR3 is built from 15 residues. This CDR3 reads CASSVGGFGYQPQHF. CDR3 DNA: TGTGCCAGCAGCGTAGGGGGATTCGGGTATCAGCCCCAGCATTTT.

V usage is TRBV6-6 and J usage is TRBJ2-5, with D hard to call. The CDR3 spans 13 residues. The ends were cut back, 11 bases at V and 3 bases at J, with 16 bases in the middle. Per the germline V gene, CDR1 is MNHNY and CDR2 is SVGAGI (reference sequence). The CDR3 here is CAARQAKKETQYF. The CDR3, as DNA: TGTGCCGCCCGGCAGGCCAAAAAAGAGACCCAGTACTTC.

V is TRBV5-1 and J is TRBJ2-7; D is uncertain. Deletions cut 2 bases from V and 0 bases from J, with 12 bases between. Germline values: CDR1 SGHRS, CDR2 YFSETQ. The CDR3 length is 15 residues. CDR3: CASSLSSESSYEQYF. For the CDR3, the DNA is TGCGCCAGCAGCTTATCCTCCGAGAGCTCCTACGAGCAGTACTTC. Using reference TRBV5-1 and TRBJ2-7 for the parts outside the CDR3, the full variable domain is KAGVTQTPRYLIKTRGQQVTLSCSPISGHRSVSWYQQTPGQGLQFLFEYFSETQRNKGNFPGRFSGRQFSNSRSEMNVSTLELGDSALYLCASSLSSESSYEQYFGPGTRLTVT.

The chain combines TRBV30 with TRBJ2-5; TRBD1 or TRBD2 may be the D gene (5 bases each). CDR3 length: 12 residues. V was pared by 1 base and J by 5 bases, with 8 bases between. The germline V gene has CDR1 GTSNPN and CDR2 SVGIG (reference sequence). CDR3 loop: CAWSGGWETQYF. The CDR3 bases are TGTGCCTGGAGTGGGGGGTGGGAGACCCAGTACTTC.